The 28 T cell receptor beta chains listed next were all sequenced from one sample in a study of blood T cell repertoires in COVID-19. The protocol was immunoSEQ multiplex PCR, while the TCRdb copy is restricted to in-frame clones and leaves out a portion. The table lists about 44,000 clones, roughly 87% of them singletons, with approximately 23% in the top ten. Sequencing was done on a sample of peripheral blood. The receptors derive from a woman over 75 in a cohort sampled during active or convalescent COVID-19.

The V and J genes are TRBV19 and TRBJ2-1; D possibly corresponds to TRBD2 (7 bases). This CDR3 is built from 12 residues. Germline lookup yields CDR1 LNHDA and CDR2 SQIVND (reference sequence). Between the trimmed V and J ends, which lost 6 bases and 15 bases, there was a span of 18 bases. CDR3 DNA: TGTGCCAGTAGACCTACACAGGGAGGGCGGTTCTTC. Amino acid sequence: CASRPTQGGRFF.

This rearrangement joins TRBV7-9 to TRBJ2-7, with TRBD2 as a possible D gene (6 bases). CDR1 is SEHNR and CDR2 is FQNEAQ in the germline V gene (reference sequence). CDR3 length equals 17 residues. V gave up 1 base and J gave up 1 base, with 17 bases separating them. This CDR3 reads CASSLVEGSFGSYEQYF. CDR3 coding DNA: TGTGCCAGCAGCTTAGTGGAGGGTAGCTTCGGGTCCTACGAGCAGTACTTC.

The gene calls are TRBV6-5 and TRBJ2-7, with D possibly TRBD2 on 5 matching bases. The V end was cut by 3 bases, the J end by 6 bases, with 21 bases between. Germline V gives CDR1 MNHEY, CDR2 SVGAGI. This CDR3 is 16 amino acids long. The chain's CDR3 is CASSYWLTGSSSEQYF. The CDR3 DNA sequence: TGTGCCAGCAGTTATTGGTTGACGGGGAGCTCTAGCGAGCAGTACTTC.

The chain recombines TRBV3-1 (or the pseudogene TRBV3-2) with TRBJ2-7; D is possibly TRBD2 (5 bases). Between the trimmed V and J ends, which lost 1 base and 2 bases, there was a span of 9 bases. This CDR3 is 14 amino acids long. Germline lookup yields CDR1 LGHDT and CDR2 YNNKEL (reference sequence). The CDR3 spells CASSQGAGAYEQYF. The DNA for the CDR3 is TGTGCCAGCAGCCAAGGGGCGGGCGCCTACGAGCAGTACTTC.

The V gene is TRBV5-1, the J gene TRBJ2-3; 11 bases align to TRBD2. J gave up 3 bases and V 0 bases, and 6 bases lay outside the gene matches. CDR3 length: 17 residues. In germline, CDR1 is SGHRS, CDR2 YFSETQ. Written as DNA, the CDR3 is TGCGCCAGCAGCTTGGCTGGAGGACTAGCGGGTACAGATACGCAGTATTTT. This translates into CASSLAGGLAGTDTQYF.

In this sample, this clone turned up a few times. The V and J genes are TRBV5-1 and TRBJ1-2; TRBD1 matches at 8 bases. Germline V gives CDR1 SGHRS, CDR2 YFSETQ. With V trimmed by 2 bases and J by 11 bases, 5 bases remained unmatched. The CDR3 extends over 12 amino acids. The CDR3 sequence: CASSFRTGFYTF. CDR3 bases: TGCGCCAGCAGCTTCCGGACAGGGTTTTACACCTTC.

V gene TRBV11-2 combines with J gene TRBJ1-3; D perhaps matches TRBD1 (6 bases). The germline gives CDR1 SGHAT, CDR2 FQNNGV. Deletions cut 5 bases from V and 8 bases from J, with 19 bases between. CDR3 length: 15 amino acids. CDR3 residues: CASSQGTAAGDTIYF. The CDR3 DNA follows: TGTGCCAGCAGCCAGGGGACGGCCGCGGGGGACACCATATATTTT.

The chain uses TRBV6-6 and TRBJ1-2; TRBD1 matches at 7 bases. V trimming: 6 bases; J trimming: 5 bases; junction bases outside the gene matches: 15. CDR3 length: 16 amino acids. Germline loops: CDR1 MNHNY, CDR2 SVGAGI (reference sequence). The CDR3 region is CASSPPPGQLKYGYTF. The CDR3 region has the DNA TGTGCCAGCAGCCCACCTCCGGGACAGCTCAAGTATGGCTACACCTTC.

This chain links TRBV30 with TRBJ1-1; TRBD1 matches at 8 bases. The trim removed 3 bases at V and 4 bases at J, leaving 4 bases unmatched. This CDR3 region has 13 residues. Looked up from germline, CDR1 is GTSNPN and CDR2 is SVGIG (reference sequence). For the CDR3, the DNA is TGTGCCTGGAGGGCCAGGGGGCTCACTGAAGCTTTCTTT. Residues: CAWRARGLTEAFF. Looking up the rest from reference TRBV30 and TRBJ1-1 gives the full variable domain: SQTIHQWPATLVQPVGSPLSLECTVEGTSNPNLYWYRQAAGRGLQLLFYSVGIGQISSEVPQNLSASRPQDRQFILSSKKLLLSDSGFYLCAWRARGLTEAFFGQGTRLTVV.

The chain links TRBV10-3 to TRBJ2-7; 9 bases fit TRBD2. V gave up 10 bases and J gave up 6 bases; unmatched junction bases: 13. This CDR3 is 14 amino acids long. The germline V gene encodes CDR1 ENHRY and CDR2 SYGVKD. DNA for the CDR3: TGTGCCACGTGGGTAGCGGGAGTTCGTGGCGAGCAGTACTTC. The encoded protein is CATWVAGVRGEQYF.

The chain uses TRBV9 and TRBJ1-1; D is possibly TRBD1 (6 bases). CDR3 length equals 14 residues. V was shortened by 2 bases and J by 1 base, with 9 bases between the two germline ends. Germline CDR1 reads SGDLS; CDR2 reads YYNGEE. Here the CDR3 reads CASSVSGANTEAFF. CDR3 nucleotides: TGTGCCAGCAGCGTGTCAGGGGCGAACACTGAAGCTTTCTTT.

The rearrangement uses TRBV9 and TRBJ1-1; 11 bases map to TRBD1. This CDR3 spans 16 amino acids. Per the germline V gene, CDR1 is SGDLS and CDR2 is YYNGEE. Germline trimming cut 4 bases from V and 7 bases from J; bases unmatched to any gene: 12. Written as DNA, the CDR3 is TGTGCCAGCAGCCCGGTCCGACGGGACAGGGGGATTGAAGCTTTCTTT. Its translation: CASSPVRRDRGIEAFF.

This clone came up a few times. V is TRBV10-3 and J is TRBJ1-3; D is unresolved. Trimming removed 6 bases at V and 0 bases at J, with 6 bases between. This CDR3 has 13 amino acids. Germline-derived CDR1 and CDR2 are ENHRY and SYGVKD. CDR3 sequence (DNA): TGTGCCATCAGACAGCCCTCTGGAAACACCATATATTTT. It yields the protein CAIRQPSGNTIYF.

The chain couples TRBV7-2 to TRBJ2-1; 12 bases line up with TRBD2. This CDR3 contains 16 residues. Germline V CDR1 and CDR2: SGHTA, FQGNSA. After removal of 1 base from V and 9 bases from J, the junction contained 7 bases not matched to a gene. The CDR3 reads CASSLGASGRAGEQFF. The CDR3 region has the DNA TGTGCCAGCAGCTTAGGGGCTAGCGGGAGGGCCGGTGAGCAGTTCTTC.

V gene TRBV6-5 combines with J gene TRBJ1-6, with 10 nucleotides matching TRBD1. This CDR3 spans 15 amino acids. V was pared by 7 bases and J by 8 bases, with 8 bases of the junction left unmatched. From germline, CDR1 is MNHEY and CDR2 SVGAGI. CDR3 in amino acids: CASIKGTGVDSPLHF. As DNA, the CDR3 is TGTGCCAGCATCAAAGGGACAGGGGTGGATTCACCCCTCCACTTT.

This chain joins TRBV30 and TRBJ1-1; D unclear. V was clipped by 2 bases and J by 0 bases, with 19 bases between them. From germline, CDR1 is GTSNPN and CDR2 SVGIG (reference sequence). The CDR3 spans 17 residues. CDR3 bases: TGTGCCTGGAGTCCCCCGAATGCACAGCTAATGAACACTGAAGCTTTCTTT. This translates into CAWSPPNAQLMNTEAFF.

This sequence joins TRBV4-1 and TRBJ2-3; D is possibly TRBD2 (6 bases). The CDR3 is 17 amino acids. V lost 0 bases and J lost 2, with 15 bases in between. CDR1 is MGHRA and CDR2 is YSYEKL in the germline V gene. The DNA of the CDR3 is TGCGCCAGCAGCCAAGATTCGGGACTCCCTTTCACAGATACGCAGTATTTT. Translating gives CASSQDSGLPFTDTQYF.

This CDR3 is CASRGDSYYGYTF. CDR3 in DNA: TGTGCCAGCAGGGGGGACAGCTACTATGGCTACACCTTC. The J gene is TRBJ1-2, the V gene TRBV6-6; 7 nucleotides line up with TRBD1. The CDR3 has 13 residues. Trimming took 6 bases from V and 3 from J; bases not matched to a gene: 4. CDR1 MNHNY and CDR2 SVGAGI come from the germline V gene (reference sequence).

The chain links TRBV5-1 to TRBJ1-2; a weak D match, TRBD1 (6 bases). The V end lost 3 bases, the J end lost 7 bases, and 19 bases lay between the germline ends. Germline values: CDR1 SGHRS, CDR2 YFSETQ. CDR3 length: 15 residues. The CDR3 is CASSSQGGSPGGYTF. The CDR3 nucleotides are TGCGCCAGCAGCTCACAGGGTGGTTCCCCGGGTGGCTACACCTTC.

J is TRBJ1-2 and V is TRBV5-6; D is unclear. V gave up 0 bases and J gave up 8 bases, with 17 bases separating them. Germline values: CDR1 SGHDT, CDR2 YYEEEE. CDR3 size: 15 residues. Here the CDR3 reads CASSLGANPAGGYTF. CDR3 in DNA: TGTGCCAGCAGCTTGGGGGCGAACCCGGCGGGGGGCTACACCTTC.

The CDR3 DNA follows: TGTGCCAGCAGTTACTGGGCCAGCCGGAGGGGTAGCAATCAGCCCCAGCATTTT. Translating gives CASSYWASRRGSNQPQHF. This chain connects TRBV6-2 or TRBV6-3 to TRBJ1-5; tentative D call: TRBD1 (5 bases). This CDR3 spans 18 amino acids. Trimming took off 1 base at V and 0 bases at J, with 16 bases between the two ends. CDR1 and CDR2 (germline): MNHEY, SVGEGT.

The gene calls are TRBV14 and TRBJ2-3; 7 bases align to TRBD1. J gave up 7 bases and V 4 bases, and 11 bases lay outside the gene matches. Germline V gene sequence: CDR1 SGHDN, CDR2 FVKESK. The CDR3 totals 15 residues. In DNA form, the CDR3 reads TGTGCCAGCAGCCCGCTTGGGACAGCAGAGTATACGCAGTATTTT. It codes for CASSPLGTAEYTQYF. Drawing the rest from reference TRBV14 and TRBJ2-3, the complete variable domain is EAGVTQFPSHSVIEKGQTVTLRCDPISGHDNLYWYRRVMGKEIKFLLHFVKESKQDESGMPNNRFLAERTGGTYSTLKVQPAELEDSGVYFCASSPLGTAEYTQYFGPGTRLTVL.

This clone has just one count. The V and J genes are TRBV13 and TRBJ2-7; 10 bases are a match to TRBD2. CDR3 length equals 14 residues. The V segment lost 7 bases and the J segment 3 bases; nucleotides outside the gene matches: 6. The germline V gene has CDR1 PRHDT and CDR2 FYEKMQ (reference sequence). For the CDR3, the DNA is TGTGCCAGCAACCCTAGCGGGAGAAACTACGAGCAGTACTTC. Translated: CASNPSGRNYEQYF.

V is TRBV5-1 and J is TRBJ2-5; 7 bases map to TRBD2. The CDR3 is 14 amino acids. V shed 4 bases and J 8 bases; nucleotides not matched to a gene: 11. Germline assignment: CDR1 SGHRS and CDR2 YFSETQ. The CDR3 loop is CASSESGDTRTQYF. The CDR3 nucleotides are TGCGCCAGCAGCGAAAGCGGGGATACAAGAACCCAGTACTTC. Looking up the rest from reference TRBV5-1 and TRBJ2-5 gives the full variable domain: KAGVTQTPRYLIKTRGQQVTLSCSPISGHRSVSWYQQTPGQGLQFLFEYFSETQRNKGNFPGRFSGRQFSNSRSEMNVSTLELGDSALYLCASSESGDTRTQYFGPGTRLLVL.

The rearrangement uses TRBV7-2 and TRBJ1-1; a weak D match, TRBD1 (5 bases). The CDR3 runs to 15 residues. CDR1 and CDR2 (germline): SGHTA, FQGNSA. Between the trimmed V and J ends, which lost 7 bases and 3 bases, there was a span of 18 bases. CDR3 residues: CASILGVSGYTEAFF. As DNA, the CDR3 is TGTGCCAGCATCCTAGGGGTTTCAGGGTACACTGAAGCTTTCTTT. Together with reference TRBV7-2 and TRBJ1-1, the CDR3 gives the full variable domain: GAGVSQSPSNKVTEKGKDVELRCDPISGHTALYWYRQSLGQGLEFLIYFQGNSAPDKSGLPSDRFSAERTGGSVSTLTIQRTQQEDSAVYLCASILGVSGYTEAFFGQGTRLTVV.

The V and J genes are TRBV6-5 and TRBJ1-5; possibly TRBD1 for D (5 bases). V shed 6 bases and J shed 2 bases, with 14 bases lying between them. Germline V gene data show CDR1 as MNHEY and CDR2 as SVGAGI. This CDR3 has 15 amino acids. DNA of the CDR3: TGTGCCAGCAGACGTCAGGGCATGGGCAATCAGCCCCAGCATTTT. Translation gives CASRRQGMGNQPQHF.

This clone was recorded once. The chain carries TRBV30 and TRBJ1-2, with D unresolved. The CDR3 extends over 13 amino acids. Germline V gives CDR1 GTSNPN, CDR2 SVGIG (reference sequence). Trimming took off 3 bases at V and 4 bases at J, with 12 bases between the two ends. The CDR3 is CAWRTGLAYGYTF. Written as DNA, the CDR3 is TGTGCCTGGAGGACTGGTTTGGCCTATGGCTACACCTTC.

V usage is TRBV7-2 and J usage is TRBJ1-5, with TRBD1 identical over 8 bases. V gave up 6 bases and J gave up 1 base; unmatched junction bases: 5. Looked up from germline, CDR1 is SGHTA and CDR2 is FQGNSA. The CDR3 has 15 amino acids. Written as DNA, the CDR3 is TGTGCCAGCAGTTACGGACAGGGCAGCAATCAGCCCCAGCATTTT. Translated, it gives CASSYGQGSNQPQHF.